This T cell receptor beta chain originates from a study of monozygotic twins with inflammatory bowel disease. The CDR3 extends over 14 amino acids. From germline, CDR1 is DFQATT and CDR2 SNEGSKA (reference sequence). As concerns this clonotype: As yet, its antigen is unknown.

Two nested PCRs, run for roughly 17 and 9 cycles, were applied to TCRalpha and TCRbeta cDNA. TCRdb derives one entry per CDR3 protein from the 5' RACE reads, leaving out DNA. In total, the table holds 300,000 to 400,000 distinct CDR3 sequences. Study results and limitations: Subtypes among T cells remained indistinguishable. Researchers report that IBD patients shared fewer clonotypes with others than healthy twins, especially amid disease activity. Background noise in patient repertoires may stem from differing immunosuppressive treatments.

The chain uses TRBV20-1 and TRBJ2-3; TCRdb's assignment of TRBD2 cannot be checked, as there is no DNA. The sample consisted of blood. The sequence was collected from a human donor with ulcerative colitis or Crohn's disease, or a healthy co-twin of an affected twin (not recorded which). CDR3 residues: CSAPRTSGRETQYF.